This is a list of T cell receptor beta chains from one sample in a study of CD8+CD57+ T cells in acquired aplastic anemia. TCRdb re-called the reads with MiXCR, one entry per CDR3 protein. Of about 190,000 distinct CDR3 sequences in the sample, 64% were seen once. The specimen sequenced was sorted CD4+, CD8+, or CD8+CD57+ T cells (not recorded which) from PBMCs. The receptors come from a human donor with severe aplastic anemia or a healthy control (not recorded which). Each CDR3 is given with its conserved first and last residue. Fields, in order: J gene, V gene, clone size, D gene, CDR3 DNA, CDR3 protein. D genes are given only for firm matches. Only part of the rows carry a size: once, few, many, or a class if the clone is expanded.

TRBJ2-7	TRBV7-9	NA	TRBD2	TGTGCCAGCAGCCGGAGGACTAGCGGGTCCTACGAGCAGTACTTC	CASSRRTSGSYEQYF
TRBJ1-4	TRBV2	NA	TRBD1	TGTGCTAGCAGGGCGTTTAGGGGGCAGTCTAATGAAAAACTGTTTTTT	CASRAFRGQSNEKLFF
TRBJ2-7	TRBV27	few	TRBD1	TGTGCCAGCTACCCAACCCCGGACAGGGGGACCTACGAGCAGTACTTC	CASYPTPDRGTYEQYF
TRBJ2-2	TRBV9	few	TRBD2	TGTGCCAGCAGCGTAGGCGGGGGCACCGGGGAGCTGTTTTTT	CASSVGGGTGELFF
TRBJ2-2	TRBV24-1	few	NA	TGTGCCACCAGTGATCCGGGCCTTAACACCGGGGAGCTGTTTTTT	CATSDPGLNTGELFF
TRBJ2-7	TRBV9	NA	TRBD2	TGTGCCAGCAGCGTAGGGAGCGGGACCTCCTACGAGCAGTACTTC	CASSVGSGTSYEQYF
TRBJ1-1	TRBV7-2	NA	NA	TGTGCCAGCAGCGATACAGGGTTTATGAACACTGAAGCTTTCTTT	CASSDTGFMNTEAFF
TRBJ2-3	TRBV20-1	NA	NA	TGCAGTGCTAGAGATCCAAGACAGGGGAGGGTAGATACGCAGTATTTT	CSARDPRQGRVDTQYF
TRBJ1-5	TRBV9	many	NA	TGTGCCAGCCCCCGGGTCTTCAATCAGCCCCAGCGTTTT	CASPRVFNQPQRF
TRBJ2-3	TRBV7-9	NA	NA	TGTGCCAGCAGCCCGACATCGTACACAGATACGCAGTATTTT	CASSPTSYTDTQYF
TRBJ2-7	TRBV15	NA	TRBD2	TGTGCCACCAGCAGAGAGGGGGGGTCTCAGGGCTACGAGCAGTACTTC	CATSREGGSQGYEQYF
TRBJ2-7	TRBV14	NA	TRBD1	TGTGCCAGCGGAGGGACAGGGGGCGACGAGCAGTACTTC	CASGGTGGDEQYF
TRBJ1-4	TRBV15	NA	NA	TGTGCCACCAGCAGAGAGGGGGGGCAGGGCCCTGAAAAACTGTTTTTT	CATSREGGQGPEKLFF
TRBJ2-1	TRBV10-3	NA	TRBD1	TGTGCCAACGGACAGGAACCTAACAATGAGCAGTTCTTC	CANGQEPNNEQFF
TRBJ1-1	TRBV7-2	few	NA	TGTGCCAGCAGCTTGCCGGGGACGCCAGGGGCTTTCTTT	CASSLPGTPGAFF
TRBJ2-1	TRBV19	once	NA	TGTGCCAGTAGTATATCTGCGGGGGCTCATGAGCAGTTCTTC	CASSISAGAHEQFF
TRBJ2-5	TRBV24-1	NA	NA	TGTGCCACCAGTGGCCAGGAAGAGACCCAGTACTTC	CATSGQEETQYF
TRBJ1-2	TRBV19	few	NA	TGTGCCAGCATGGACAGACCTAACTATGGCTACACCTTC	CASMDRPNYGYTF
TRBJ2-7	TRBV10-3	many	NA	TGTGCCATCAGTGACCGTACCTACGAGCAGTACTTC	CAISDRTYEQYF
TRBJ1-1	TRBV19	NA	NA	TGTGCCAGTAGTATAGGTGGCAGCTACACTGAAGCTTTCTTT	CASSIGGSYTEAFF
TRBJ2-5	TRBV4-2	NA	NA	TGTGCCAGCAGCTTGGGAGTGTCCCAAGAGACCCAGTACTTC	CASSLGVSQETQYF
TRBJ1-1	TRBV28	many	NA	TGTGCCAGCAGCCCAGATGGGTCAGGGGTGAACACTGAAGCTTTCTTT	CASSPDGSGVNTEAFF
TRBJ1-5	TRBV19	many	NA	TGTGCCAGTAGTATGACGGATCAGCCCCAGCATTTT	CASSMTDQPQHF
TRBJ1-5	TRBV2	NA	NA	TGTGCCAGCAGTGAAACAGGCAATCAGCCCCAGCATTTT	CASSETGNQPQHF
TRBJ1-4	TRBV20-1	NA	NA	TGCAGTGCTTCTCTACAGGGCCTGGGGGAAAAACTGTTTTTT	CSASLQGLGEKLFF
TRBJ1-1	TRBV6-5	many	NA	TGTGCCAGCAGGACCGGGACTCCGAGGGTAGGCGAAGCTTTCTTT	CASRTGTPRVGEAFF
TRBJ2-5	TRBV9	once	TRBD2	TGTGCCAGCAGCGTAGGCGGGGGGGCCGACAATGAGACCCAGTACTTC	CASSVGGGADNETQYF